These T cell receptor beta chains were read from a single sample in a study of T cells in Graves' hyperthyroidism and ophthalmopathy. From the multiplex PCR reads, TCRdb called clonotypes with MiXCR, one entry per CDR3 protein. The sample shows approximately 690,000 distinct CDR3 sequences, around 13% of them seen only once. Material for sequencing was blood. Source of these receptors: a woman between 50 and 59 years old with Graves' ophthalmopathy. The CDR3 runs from the conserved cysteine through the conserved F or W. D genes are given only for firm matches.

j_call v_call d_call cdr3_aa
TRBJ1-5 TRBV28 TRBD1 CASSLLGQGADQPQHF
TRBJ1-1 TRBV19 TRBD1 CASRSDRTLNTEAFF
TRBJ2-6 TRBV3-1 . CASSPRPVSGANVLTF
TRBJ2-3 TRBV19 . CASSHGARDTQYF
TRBJ2-1 TRBV7-9 . CVSSGASSGFSYNEQFF
TRBJ2-2 TRBV9 TRBD2 CASSVEAGSDTGELFF
TRBJ2-2 TRBV19 . CASSITGAHGELFF
TRBJ2-7 TRBV7-2 TRBD1 CASSRITGGIGEQYF
TRBJ2-7 TRBV5-5 . CASSLYPTPAYEQYF
TRBJ2-5 TRBV24-1 TRBD1 CATSGRSPGQGDQETQYF
TRBJ2-5 TRBV3-1 TRBD2 CASSPAGSGETQYF
TRBJ1-2 TRBV7-9 TRBD1 CASSGQGAGYGYTF
TRBJ1-5 TRBV12-3/TRBV12-4 . CASSPQTSYTGQPQHF
TRBJ2-3 TRBV14 . CASRARGADTQYF
TRBJ2-1 TRBV14 . CASSRVFGGAPYNEQFF
TRBJ2-7 TRBV7-8 TRBD1 CASSLPGQGISYEQYF
TRBJ2-5 TRBV5-6 TRBD2 CASSLALALYGKATQYF
TRBJ1-4 TRBV20-1 . CSATYRNEKLFF
TRBJ2-1 TRBV6-2/TRBV6-3 TRBD2 CASSRLAGGPYGEQFF
TRBJ1-6 TRBV9 . CASSVSVRNSPLHF
TRBJ1-1 TRBV11-2 . CASSLGGAVMWRTEAFF
TRBJ2-5 TRBV7-2 TRBD1 CASRLRGREETQYF
TRBJ1-1 TRBV7-3 . CASSLHSTDTEAFF
TRBJ2-1 TRBV18 TRBD2 CASSPRAGLSYNEQFF
TRBJ1-5 TRBV6-2/TRBV6-3 TRBD1 CASRGDRPYSNQPQHF
TRBJ2-1 TRBV28 . CASSFSKLRENHFNEQFF
TRBJ1-2 TRBV2 . CASSSESNYGYTF
TRBJ1-4 TRBV7-2 . CASSSRDVEEKLFF
TRBJ2-7 TRBV4-3 . CASSQGHLFSYEQYF
TRBJ2-3 TRBV29-1 . CSVDGGVSQYF
TRBJ2-5 TRBV6-1 TRBD2 CASVKLAGGRETQYF
TRBJ2-7 TRBV20-1 TRBD1 CSVPTGDFYEQYF
TRBJ2-7 TRBV2 TRBD2 CASSLPGLADYEQYF
TRBJ2-1 TRBV18 . CASSPPLAGLYNEQFF
TRBJ2-7 TRBV12-3/TRBV12-4 . CASRAGTYEQYF
TRBJ2-4 TRBV6-2/TRBV6-3 . CASSYRNMNIQYF
TRBJ2-2 TRBV20-1 . CSAMSGSTGELFF
TRBJ2-1 TRBV28 . CASSDSFDMNEQFF
TRBJ2-7 TRBV7-2 . CASSPGWAYEQYF
TRBJ2-1 TRBV15 TRBD2 CATSTSSGFYNEQFF